What follows is one T cell receptor (beta chain) and its context. Its antigen remains unknown. The germline V and J ends were trimmed by 2 bases and 2 bases, with 11 bases remaining between them. Germline V gene lookup returns CDR1 SGHTA and CDR2 FQGTGA. CDR3 length: 15 amino acids. The protocol was immunoSEQ multiplex PCR, while the TCRdb copy is restricted to in-frame clones and leaves out a portion. The data hold approximately 70,000 clones, with about 88% observed a single time. The data were obtained in a study of OX40 agonist ivuxolimab in advanced cancers. Study observations and caveats: At doses 0.1 to 3.0 mg/kg, CD4+ and CD8+ clones expanded. Researchers report that CD8+ T cells had, on average, more expanded clones than CD4+.

This sequence originates from an adult with an advanced solid tumor such as melanoma, head and neck, liver or kidney cancer. The input for sequencing was CD4+ or CD8+ T cells sorted from blood, taken in a trial of the OX40 agonist ivuxolimab. The chain recombines TRBV7-3 with TRBJ2-3; D is ambiguous. The CDR3 nucleotides read TGTGCCAGCAGCTTATATGGGCAGAACACAGATACGCAGTATTTT. Protein: CASSLYGQNTDTQYF.